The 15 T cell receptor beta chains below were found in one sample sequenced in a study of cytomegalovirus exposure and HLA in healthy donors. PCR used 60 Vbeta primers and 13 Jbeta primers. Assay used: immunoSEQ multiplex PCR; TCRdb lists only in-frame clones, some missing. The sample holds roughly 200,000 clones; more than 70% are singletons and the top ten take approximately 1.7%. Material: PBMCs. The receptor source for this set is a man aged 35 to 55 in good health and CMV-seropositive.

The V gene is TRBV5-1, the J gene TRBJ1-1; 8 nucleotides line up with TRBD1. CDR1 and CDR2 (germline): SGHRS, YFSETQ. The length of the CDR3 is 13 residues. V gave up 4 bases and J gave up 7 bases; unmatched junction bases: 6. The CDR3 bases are TGCGCCAGCAGCAGGGGGACAGGAAATGAAGCTTTCTTT. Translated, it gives CASSRGTGNEAFF.

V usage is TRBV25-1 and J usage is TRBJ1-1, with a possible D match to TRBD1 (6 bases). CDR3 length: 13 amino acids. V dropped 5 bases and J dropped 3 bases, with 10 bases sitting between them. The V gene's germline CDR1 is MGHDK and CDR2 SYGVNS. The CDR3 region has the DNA TGTGCCAGCAGTACACAGGGTGACACTGAAGCTTTCTTT. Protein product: CASSTQGDTEAFF.

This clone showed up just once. As DNA, the CDR3 is TGCGCCAGCAGCCCCCCTAGCGGGAGCTACGAGCAGTACTTC. Translation gives CASSPPSGSYEQYF. J is TRBJ2-7 and V is TRBV5-1, with 10 bases fitting TRBD2. CDR1 and CDR2 from the germline V gene are SGHRS and YFSETQ. V shed 4 bases and J 3 bases; nucleotides not matched to a gene: 4. The CDR3 covers 14 residues.

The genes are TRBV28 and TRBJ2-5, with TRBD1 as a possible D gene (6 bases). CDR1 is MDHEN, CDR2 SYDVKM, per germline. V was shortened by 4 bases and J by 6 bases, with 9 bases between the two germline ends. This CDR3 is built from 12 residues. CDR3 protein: CASSSRGKTQYF. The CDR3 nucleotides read TGTGCCAGCAGTTCCAGGGGCAAGACCCAGTACTTC.

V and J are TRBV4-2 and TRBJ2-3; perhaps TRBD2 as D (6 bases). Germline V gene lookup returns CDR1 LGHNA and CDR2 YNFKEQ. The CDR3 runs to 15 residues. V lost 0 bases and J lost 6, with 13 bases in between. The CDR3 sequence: CASSQDLEGSDTQYF. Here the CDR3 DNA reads TGTGCCAGCAGCCAAGATCTGGAGGGAAGTGATACGCAGTATTTT.

Here the CDR3 reads CASSGAEEKLFF. For the CDR3, the DNA is TGTGCCAGCAGCGGAGCTGAAGAAAAACTGTTTTTT. The V and J genes are TRBV9 and TRBJ1-4; D is ambiguous. The CDR3 has 12 amino acids. The ends were cut back, 3 bases at V and 8 bases at J, with 8 bases in the middle. The germline V gene encodes CDR1 SGDLS and CDR2 YYNGEE.

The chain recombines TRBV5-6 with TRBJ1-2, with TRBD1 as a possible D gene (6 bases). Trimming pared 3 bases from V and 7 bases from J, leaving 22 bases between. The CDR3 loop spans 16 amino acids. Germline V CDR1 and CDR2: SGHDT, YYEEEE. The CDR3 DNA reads TGTGCCAGCAGCTCGGCAAACAGGGTCAGGCGGAGTGGCTACACCTTC. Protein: CASSSANRVRRSGYTF.

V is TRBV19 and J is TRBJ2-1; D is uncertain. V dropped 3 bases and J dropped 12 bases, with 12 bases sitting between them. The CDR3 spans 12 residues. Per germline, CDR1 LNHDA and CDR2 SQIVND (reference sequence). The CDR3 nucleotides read TGTGCCAGTAGTATGCAGGCGATGGTGCAGTTCTTC. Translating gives CASSMQAMVQFF.

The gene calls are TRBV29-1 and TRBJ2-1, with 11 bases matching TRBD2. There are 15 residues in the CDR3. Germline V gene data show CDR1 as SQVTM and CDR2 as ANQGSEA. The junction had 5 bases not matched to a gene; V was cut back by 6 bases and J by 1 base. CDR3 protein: CSVGLAGVSYNEQFF. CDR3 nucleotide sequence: TGCAGCGTCGGACTAGCGGGCGTTTCCTACAATGAGCAGTTCTTC.

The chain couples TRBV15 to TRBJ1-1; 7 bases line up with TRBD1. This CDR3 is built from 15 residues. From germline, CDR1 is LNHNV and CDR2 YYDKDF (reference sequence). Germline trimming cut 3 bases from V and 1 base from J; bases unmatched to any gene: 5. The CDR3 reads CATSRNTGANTEAFF. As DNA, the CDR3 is TGTGCCACCAGCAGGAACACAGGGGCGAACACTGAAGCTTTCTTT.

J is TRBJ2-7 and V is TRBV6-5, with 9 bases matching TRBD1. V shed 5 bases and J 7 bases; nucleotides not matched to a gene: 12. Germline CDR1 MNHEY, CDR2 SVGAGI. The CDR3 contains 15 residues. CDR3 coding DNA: TGTGCCAGCAGTGTGCGGGACAGGGAGAGATTTGAGCAGTACTTC. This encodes CASSVRDRERFEQYF.

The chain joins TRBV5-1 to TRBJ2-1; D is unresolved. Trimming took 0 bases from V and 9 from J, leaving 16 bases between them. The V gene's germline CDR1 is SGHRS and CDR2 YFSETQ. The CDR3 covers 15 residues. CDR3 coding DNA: TGCGCCAGCAGCTTGGGGGCCCCGAATGTGGGTGAGCAGTTCTTC. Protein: CASSLGAPNVGEQFF.

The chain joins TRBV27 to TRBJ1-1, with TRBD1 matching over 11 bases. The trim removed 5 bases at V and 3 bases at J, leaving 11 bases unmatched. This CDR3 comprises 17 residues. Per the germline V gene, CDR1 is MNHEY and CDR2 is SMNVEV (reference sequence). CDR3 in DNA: TGTGCCAGCAGTGCACACGGACAGGGGGCCGGGGACACTGAAGCTTTCTTT. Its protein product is CASSAHGQGAGDTEAFF.

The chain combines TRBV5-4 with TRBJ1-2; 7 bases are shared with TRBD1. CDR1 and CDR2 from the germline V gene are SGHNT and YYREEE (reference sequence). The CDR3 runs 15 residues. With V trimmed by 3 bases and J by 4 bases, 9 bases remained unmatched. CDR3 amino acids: CASSSGRGLGYGYTF. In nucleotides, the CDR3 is TGTGCCAGCAGCTCCGGGAGGGGGCTCGGCTATGGCTACACCTTC.

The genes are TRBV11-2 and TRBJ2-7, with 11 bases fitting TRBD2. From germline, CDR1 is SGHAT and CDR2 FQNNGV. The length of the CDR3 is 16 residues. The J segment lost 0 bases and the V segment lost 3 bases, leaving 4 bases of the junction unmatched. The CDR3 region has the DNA TGTGCCAGCAGCTTGATACTAGCGGGAGCCTCCTACGAGCAGTACTTC. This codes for CASSLILAGASYEQYF.